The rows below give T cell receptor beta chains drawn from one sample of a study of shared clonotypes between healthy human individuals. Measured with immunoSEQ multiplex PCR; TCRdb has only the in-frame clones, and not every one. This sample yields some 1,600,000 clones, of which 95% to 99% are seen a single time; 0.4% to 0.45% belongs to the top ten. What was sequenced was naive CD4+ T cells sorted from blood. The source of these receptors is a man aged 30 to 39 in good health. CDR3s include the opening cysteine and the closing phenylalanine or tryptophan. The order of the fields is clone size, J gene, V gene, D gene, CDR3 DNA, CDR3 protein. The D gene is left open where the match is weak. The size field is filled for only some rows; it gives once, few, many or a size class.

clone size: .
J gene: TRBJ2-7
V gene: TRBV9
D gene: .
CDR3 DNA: TGTGCCAGCAGCGTAGGGGGGCCTGCCGGACTACTCGAGCAGTACTTC
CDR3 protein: CASSVGGPAGLLEQYF

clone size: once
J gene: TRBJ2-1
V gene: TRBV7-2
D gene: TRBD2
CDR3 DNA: TGTGCCAGCAGCTTAGATGTGGGAGGGCCTCCCGACAATGAGCAGTTCTTC
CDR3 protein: CASSLDVGGPPDNEQFF

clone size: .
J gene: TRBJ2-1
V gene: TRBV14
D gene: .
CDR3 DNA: TGTGCCAGCAGCCAGAAGGGGCACAGAGGTGAGCAGTTCTTC
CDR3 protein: CASSQKGHRGEQFF

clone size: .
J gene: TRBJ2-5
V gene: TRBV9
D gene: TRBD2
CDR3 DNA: TGTGCCAGCAGCCCTCTAGCGGGAGAGGTGTGGGAGACCCAGTACTTC
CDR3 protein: CASSPLAGEVWETQYF

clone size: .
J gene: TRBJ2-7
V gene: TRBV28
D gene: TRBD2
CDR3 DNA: TGTGCCAGCAGTTTCCGGCTAGCGGGAGGTTCCTACGAGCAGTACTTC
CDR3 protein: CASSFRLAGGSYEQYF

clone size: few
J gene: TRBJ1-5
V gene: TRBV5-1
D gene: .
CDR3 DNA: TGCGCCAGCAGCTTGGGTGGTGGGCAGCCCCAGCATTTT
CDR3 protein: CASSLGGGQPQHF

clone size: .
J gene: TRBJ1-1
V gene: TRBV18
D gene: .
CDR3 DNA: TGTGCCAGCTCTCAGGAAGACAGTGCGTTT
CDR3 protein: CASSQEDSAF

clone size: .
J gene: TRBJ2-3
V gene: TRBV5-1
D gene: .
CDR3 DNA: TGCGCCAGCAGCTTGGAGGTGGATACGCAGTATTTT
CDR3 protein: CASSLEVDTQYF

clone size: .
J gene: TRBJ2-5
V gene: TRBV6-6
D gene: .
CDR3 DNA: TGTGCCACTACAGTGCAAGAGACCCAGTACTTC
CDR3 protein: CATTVQETQYF

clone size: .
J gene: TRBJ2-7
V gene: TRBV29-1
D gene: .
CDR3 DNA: TGCAGCGTTGGGCCCGGGAGTCTCGACGAGCAGTACTTC
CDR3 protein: CSVGPGSLDEQYF

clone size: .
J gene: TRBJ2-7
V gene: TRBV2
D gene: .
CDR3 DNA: TGTGCCAGCAGTGAACGGTACGAGCAGTACTTC
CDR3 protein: CASSERYEQYF

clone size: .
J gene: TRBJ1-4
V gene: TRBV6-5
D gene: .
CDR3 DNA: TGTGCCAGCAGTTACAAGCATTCTAATGAAAAACTGTTTTTT
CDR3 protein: CASSYKHSNEKLFF

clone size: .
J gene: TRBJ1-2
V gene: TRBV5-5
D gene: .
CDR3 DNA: TGTGCCAGCAGCTCCGGGCCGCGGTATGGCTACACCTTC
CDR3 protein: CASSSGPRYGYTF

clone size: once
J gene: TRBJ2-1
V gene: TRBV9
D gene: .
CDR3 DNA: TGTGCCAGCAGCAGTAAACAGGGTAGCTCCTACAATGAGCAGTTCTTC
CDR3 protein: CASSSKQGSSYNEQFF

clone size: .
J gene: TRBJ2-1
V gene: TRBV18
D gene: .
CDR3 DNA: TGTGCCAGCTCACCCCAGAACGTGGGTGAGCAGTTCTTC
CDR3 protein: CASSPQNVGEQFF

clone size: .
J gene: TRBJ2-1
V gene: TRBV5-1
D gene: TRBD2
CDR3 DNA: TGCGCCAGCAGCTCGGGACTAGCGGGGAACAATGAGCAGTTCTTC
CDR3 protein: CASSSGLAGNNEQFF

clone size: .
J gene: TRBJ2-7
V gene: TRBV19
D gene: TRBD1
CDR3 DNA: TGTGCCAGTACCCGGACAGGGGGAACCTACGAGCAGTACTTC
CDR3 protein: CASTRTGGTYEQYF

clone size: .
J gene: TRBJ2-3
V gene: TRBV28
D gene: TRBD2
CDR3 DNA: TGTGCCAGCAGTGCGGGAGGGCCAACGCAGTATTTT
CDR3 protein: CASSAGGPTQYF

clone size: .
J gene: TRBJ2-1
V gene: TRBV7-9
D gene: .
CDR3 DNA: TGTGCCCTTTCGGGCAAGCACATCTACAATGAGCAGTTCTTC
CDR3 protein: CALSGKHIYNEQFF

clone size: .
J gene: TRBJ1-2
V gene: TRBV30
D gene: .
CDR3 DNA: TGTGCCTGGAGCTTCCGGGCTGCTAACTATGGCTACACCTTC
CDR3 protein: CAWSFRAANYGYTF

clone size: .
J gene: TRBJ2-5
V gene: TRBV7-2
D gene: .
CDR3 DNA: TGTGCCAGCAGCTTCCTAGCGAGGTCCCAGTACTTC
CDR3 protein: CASSFLARSQYF

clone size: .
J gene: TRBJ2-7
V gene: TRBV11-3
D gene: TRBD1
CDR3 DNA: TGTGCCAGCAGCTTAGCGGGACAGCTCTACGAGCAGTACTTC
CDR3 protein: CASSLAGQLYEQYF

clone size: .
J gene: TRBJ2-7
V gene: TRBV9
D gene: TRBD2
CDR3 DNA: TGTGCCAGCAGCGTAGCTTCTAGCGGGCCGTACGAGCAGTACTTC
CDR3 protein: CASSVASSGPYEQYF

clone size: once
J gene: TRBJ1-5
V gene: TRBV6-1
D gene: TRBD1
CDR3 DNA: TGTGCCAGCAGTGCGACAACAGGGGGCGGGAGTCAGCCCCAGCATTTT
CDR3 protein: CASSATTGGGSQPQHF

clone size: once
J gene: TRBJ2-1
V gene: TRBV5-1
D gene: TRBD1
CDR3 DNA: TGCGCCAGCAGCTCTCCGGGACAGGGGTACAATGAGCAGTTCTTC
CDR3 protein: CASSSPGQGYNEQFF

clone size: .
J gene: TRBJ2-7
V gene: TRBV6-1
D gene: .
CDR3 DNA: TGTGCCAGCAGTTATGACAGCTACGAGCAGTACTTC
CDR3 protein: CASSYDSYEQYF

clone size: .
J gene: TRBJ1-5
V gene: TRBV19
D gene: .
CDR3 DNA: TGTGCCAGTAGTATAGTGTGGTCGGCGGGGAATCAGCCCCAGCATTTT
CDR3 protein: CASSIVWSAGNQPQHF

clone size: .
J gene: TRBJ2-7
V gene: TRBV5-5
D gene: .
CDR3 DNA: TGTGCCAGCAGCTTGGAAGGGGAATCCTACGAGCAGTACTTC
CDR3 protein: CASSLEGESYEQYF

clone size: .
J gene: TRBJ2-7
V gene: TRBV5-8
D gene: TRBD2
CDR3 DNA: TGTGCCAGCAGCCCCCTGGGAGGGACCTACGAGCAGTACTTC
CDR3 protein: CASSPLGGTYEQYF

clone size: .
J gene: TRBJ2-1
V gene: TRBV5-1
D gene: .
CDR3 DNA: TGCGCCAGCAGCTTGGTCCAACAGGGAAGATCAAGTGAGCAGTTCTTC
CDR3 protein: CASSLVQQGRSSEQFF

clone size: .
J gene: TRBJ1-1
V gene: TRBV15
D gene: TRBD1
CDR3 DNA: TGTGCCACCAGCAGGGACAGGCCGATCTCGGGCGGAACTGAAGCTTTCTTT
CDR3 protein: CATSRDRPISGGTEAFF

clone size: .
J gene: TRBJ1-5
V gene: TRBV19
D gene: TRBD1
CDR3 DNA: TGTGCCACTGGACAGGGGATTAATCAGCCCCAGCATTTT
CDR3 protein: CATGQGINQPQHF

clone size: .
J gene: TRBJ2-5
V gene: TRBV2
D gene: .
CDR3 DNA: TGTGCCAGCAGTGACTCTGGGATCGAGACCCAGTACTTC
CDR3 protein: CASSDSGIETQYF

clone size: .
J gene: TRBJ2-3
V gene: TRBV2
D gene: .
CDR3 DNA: TGTGCCAGCAGTAACCCGGGGGCAGATACGCAGTATTTT
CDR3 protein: CASSNPGADTQYF

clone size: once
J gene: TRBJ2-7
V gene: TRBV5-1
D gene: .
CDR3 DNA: TGCGCCAGCAGCTTGGTCCAGGGGACCGACGAGCAGTACTTC
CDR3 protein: CASSLVQGTDEQYF

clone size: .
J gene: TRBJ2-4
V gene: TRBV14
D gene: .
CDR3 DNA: TGTGCCAGCAGCCAAGAGGCGGCGAAGGATTTAAACATTCAGTACTTC
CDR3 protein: CASSQEAAKDLNIQYF

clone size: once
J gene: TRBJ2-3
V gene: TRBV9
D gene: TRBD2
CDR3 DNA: TGTGCCAGCATAAGCCGGACTAGCGGGAGAGGCCCAGATACGCAGTATTTT
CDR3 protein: CASISRTSGRGPDTQYF

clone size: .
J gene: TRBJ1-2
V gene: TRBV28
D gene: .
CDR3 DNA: TGTGCCAGCAGTTTACCCATTTTTACAGGCCTGGAGGGGTATGGCTACACCTTC
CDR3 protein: CASSLPIFTGLEGYGYTF

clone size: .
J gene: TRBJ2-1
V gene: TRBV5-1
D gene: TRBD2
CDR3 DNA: TGCGCCAGCAGCGCGAGGGGCCTAGCGGGGTCCAATGAGCAGTTCTTC
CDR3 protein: CASSARGLAGSNEQFF

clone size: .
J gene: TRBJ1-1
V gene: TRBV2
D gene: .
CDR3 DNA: TGTGCCAGCACATCGGATGCGACTGAAGCTTTCTTT
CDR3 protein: CASTSDATEAFF

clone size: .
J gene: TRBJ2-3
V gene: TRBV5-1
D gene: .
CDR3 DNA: TGCGCCAGCAGCTTGGTAGCCCCCGATACGCAGTATTTT
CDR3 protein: CASSLVAPDTQYF

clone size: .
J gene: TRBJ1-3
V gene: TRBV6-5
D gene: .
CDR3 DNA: TGTGCCAGCAGCCAAGATCCCTCTGGAAACACCATATATTTT
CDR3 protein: CASSQDPSGNTIYF

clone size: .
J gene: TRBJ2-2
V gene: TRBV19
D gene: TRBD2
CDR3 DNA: TGTGCCAGTAGTATAAGCGGGAGTACCGGGGAGCTGTTTTTT
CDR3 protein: CASSISGSTGELFF

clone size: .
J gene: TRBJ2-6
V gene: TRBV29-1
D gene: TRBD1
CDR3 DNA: TGCAGCGTTCAAGACAGGGCTGGGGCCAACGTCCTGACTTTC
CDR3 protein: CSVQDRAGANVLTF

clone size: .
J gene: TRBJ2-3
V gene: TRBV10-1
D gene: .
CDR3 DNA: TGCGCCAGCAGTGGTCGTTCAGATACGCAGTATTTT
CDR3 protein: CASSGRSDTQYF

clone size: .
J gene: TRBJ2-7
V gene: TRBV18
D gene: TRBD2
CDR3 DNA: TGTGCCAGCTCAACTGGGACTAGCGGGAACTACGAGCAGTACTTC
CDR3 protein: CASSTGTSGNYEQYF

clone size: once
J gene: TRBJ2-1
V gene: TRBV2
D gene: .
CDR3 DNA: TGTGCCAGCAGTAACCGGGCTACCTACAATGAGCAGTTCTTC
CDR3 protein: CASSNRATYNEQFF

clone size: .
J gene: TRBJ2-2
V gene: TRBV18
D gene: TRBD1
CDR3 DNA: TGTGCCAGCTCACTCCTAGGGGGCCCGAACACCGGGGAGCTGTTTTTT
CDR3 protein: CASSLLGGPNTGELFF

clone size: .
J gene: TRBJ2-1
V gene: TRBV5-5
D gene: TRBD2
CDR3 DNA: TGTGCCAGCAGCAAGGGACTAGAGGGTTTCGATGAGCAGTTCTTC
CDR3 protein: CASSKGLEGFDEQFF

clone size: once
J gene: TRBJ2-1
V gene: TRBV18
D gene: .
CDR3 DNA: TGTGCCAGCTCACCACCGGGGATGAATGAGCAGTTCTTC
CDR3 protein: CASSPPGMNEQFF

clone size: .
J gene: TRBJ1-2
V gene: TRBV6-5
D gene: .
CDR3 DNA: TGTGCCAGCAGTTCCACAGGGCTAAACTATGGCTACACCTTC
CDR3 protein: CASSSTGLNYGYTF

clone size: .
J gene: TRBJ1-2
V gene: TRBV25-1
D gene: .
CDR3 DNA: TGTGCCAGCAGTGAATACGCCGCGGGGGTTGATGGCTACACCTTC
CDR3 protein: CASSEYAAGVDGYTF

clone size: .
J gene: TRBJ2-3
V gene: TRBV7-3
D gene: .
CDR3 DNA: TGTGCCAGCAGCTATAATAGCGGCCCGAGCACAGATACGCAGTATTTT
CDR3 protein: CASSYNSGPSTDTQYF

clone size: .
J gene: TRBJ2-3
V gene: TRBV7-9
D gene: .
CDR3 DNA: TGTGCCGTAAACAGGGTCGTTAGCACAGATACGCAGTATTTT
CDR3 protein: CAVNRVVSTDTQYF

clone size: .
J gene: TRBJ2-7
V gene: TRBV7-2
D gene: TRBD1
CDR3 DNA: TGTGCCAGCAGCCGTAGCGGGACAGGGGGCGACGAGCAGTACTTC
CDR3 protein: CASSRSGTGGDEQYF

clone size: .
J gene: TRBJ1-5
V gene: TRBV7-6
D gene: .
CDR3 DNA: TGTGCCAGCAGCTCCTCGGGGAATCAGCCCCAGCATTTT
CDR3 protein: CASSSSGNQPQHF

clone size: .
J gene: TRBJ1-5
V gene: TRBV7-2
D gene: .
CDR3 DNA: TGTGCCAGCAGCATACAGGGCTTGGGGCAGCCCCAGCATTTT
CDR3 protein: CASSIQGLGQPQHF

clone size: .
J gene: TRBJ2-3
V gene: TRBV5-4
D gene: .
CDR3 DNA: TGTGCCAGCACCAGAGGACATCAGCAGTATTTT
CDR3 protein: CASTRGHQQYF

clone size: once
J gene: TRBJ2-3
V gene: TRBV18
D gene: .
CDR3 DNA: TGTGCCAGCTCGGCCCTTGTATTGAAGGGAAGCACAGATACGCAGTATTTT
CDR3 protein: CASSALVLKGSTDTQYF